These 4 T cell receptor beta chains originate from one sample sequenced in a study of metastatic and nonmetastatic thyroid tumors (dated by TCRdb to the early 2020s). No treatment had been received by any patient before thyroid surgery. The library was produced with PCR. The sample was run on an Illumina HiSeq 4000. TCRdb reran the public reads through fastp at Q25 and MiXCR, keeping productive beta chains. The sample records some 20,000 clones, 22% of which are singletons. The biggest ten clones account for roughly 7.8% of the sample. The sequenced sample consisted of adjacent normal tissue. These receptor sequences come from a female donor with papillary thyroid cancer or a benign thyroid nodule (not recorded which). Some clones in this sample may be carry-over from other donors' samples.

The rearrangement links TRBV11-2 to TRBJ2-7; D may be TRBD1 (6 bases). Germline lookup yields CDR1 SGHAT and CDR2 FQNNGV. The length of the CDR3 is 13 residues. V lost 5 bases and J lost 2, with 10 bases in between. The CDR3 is CASSLGTTYEQYF. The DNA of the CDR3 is TGTGCCAGCAGCCTCGGGACAACCTACGAGCAGTACTTC.

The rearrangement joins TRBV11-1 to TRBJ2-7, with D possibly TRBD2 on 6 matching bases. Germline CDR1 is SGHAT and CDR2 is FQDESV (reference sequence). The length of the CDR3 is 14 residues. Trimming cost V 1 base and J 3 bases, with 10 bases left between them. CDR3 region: CASSLDGGLYEQYF. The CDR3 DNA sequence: TGTGCCAGCAGCTTAGACGGGGGTCTCTACGAGCAGTACTTC.

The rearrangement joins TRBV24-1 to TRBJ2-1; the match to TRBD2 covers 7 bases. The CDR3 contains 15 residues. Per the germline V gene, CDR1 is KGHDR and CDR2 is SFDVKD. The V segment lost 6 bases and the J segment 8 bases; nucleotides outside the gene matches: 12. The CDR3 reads CATSHWRETGDEQFF. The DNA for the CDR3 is TGTGCCACCAGTCATTGGCGGGAGACTGGGGATGAGCAGTTCTTC.

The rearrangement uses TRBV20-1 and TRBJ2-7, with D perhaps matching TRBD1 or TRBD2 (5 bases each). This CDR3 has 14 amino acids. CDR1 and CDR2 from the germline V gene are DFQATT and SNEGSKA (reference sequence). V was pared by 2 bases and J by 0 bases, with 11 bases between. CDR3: CSARRGTSSYEQYF. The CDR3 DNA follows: TGCAGTGCTAGAAGGGGTACTAGCTCCTACGAGCAGTACTTC.